Listed here are 9 T cell receptor beta chains from one sample, sequenced in a study of blood T cells in healthy people across ages. Then a second PCR, running about 6 to 11 cycles, was carried out with a sample-barcoded 5' primer and a J-beta primer mix. MiXCR, run by TCRdb on the 5' RACE reads, gives a single entry per CDR3 protein. The repertoire has roughly 2 million distinct CDR3 sequences, around half of them found once; the top ten carry 2% to 2.5%. The sequencing input was blood. The receptors derive from a woman in her thirties or forties in good health.

The genes are TRBV9 and TRBJ2-3; 7 bases map to TRBD2. The V gene's germline CDR1 is SGDLS and CDR2 YYNGEE. V lost 0 bases, J lost 4 bases, and 5 bases stayed unmatched. The CDR3 has 15 residues. The CDR3 sequence is CASSVGRGGADTQYF. The CDR3 coding sequence is TGTGCCAGCAGCGTAGGCCGGGGAGGGGCAGATACGCAGTATTTT.

DNA of the CDR3: TGTGCCAGCAGTTACGCCCCAGGCTCAACTGAAGCTTTCTTT. Amino acid sequence: CASSYAPGSTEAFF. This rearrangement joins TRBV6-5 to TRBJ1-1; D remains unclear. Trimming removed 2 bases from V and 5 bases from J, with 12 bases in between. Germline V gene lookup returns CDR1 MNHEY and CDR2 SVGAGI. The CDR3 runs 14 residues.

This clonotype was recorded once. The rearrangement joins TRBV24-1 to TRBJ2-1; D possibly corresponds to TRBD2 (5 bases). Looked up from germline, CDR1 is KGHDR and CDR2 is SFDVKD. Trimming took off 1 base at V and 13 bases at J, with 10 bases between the two ends. The CDR3 runs 12 residues. The CDR3: CATSDLVRGQFF. Here the CDR3 DNA reads TGTGCCACCAGTGATTTAGTCCGGGGACAGTTCTTC.

V usage is TRBV10-2 and J usage is TRBJ2-3; 9 positions match TRBD2. Germline V CDR1 and CDR2: WSHSY, SAAADI. The CDR3 is 16 residues long. V shed 6 bases and J 1 base; nucleotides not matched to a gene: 8. The CDR3 DNA follows: TGCGCCAGCAGACCGTATAGCGGGGGCGGCACAGATACGCAGTATTTT. This encodes CASRPYSGGGTDTQYF.

In this sample, this clonotype turned up a few times. This rearrangement joins TRBV6-5 to TRBJ2-5; D gene uncertain. The DNA end favors TRBJ2-7, so the J call may be wrong. The CDR3 sequence is 14 residues long. Germline lookup yields CDR1 MNHEY and CDR2 SVGAGI. CDR3 loop: CASSYSWTDGEQYF. The CDR3 DNA reads TGTGCCAGCAGTTACTCCTGGACGGATGGCGAGCAGTACTTC.

The J gene is TRBJ2-1, the V gene TRBV29-1, with D possibly matching TRBD2 (6 bases). The germline gives CDR1 SQVTM, CDR2 ANQGSEA. Trimming took 3 bases from V and 0 from J, leaving 6 bases between them. The CDR3 spans 13 residues. The CDR3 sequence is CSVDSGSYNEQFF. CDR3 DNA sequence: TGCAGCGTTGATAGCGGCTCCTACAATGAGCAGTTCTTC.

The chain employs TRBV27 and TRBJ2-5; 14 bases fit TRBD2. The length of the CDR3 is 16 residues. In germline, CDR1 is MNHEY, CDR2 SMNVEV (reference sequence). The junction had 8 bases not matched to a gene; V was cut back by 5 bases and J by 6 bases. CDR3 region: CASSPGTSGSLQTQYF. The CDR3 bases are TGTGCCAGCAGTCCAGGGACTAGCGGGAGTCTACAGACCCAGTACTTC.

The chain uses TRBV6-5 and TRBJ2-5; D is unclear. With 5 bases removed from V and 4 bases from J, the gap between germline ends came to 8 bases. Germline lookup yields CDR1 MNHEY and CDR2 SVGAGI. The CDR3 length is 12 residues. The CDR3 region is CASSHRLETQYF. In DNA form, the CDR3 reads TGTGCCAGCAGTCACCGACTAGAGACCCAGTACTTC.

The chain recombines TRBV4-3 with TRBJ2-7; maybe TRBD1 (5 bases). The J call may not be correct, given that the DNA end is closer to TRBJ2-4. This CDR3 spans 20 amino acids. Per germline, CDR1 LGHNA and CDR2 YSLEER. DNA for the CDR3: TGCGCCAGCAGCCAAGAGACAGAGTTGGGTCTATTAGGAGCCAAAAACATTCAGTACTTC. It codes for CASSQETELGLLGAKNIQYF.